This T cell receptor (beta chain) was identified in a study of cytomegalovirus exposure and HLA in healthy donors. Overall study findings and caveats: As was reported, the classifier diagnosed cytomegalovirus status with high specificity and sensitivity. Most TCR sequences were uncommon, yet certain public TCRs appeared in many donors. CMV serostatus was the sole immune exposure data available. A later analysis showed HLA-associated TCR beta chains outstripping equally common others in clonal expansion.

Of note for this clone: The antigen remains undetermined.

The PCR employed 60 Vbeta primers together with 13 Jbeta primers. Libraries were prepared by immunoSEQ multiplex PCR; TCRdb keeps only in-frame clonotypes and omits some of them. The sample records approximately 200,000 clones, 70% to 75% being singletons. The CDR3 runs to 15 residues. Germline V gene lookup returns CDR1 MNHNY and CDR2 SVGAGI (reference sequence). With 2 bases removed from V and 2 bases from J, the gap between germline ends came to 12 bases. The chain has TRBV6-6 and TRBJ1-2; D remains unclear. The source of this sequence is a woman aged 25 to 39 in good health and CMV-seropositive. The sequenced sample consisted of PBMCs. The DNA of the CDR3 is TGTGCCAGCAGTTACCCAGAGGGATCAAACTATGGCTACACCTTC. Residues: CASSYPEGSNYGYTF.